The 10 T cell receptor beta chains below were found in one sample sequenced in a study of glioma-infiltrating T cells. The iRepertoire nested amplicon-rescue multiplex PCR amplified TCR alpha and beta CDR3s from RNA. One entry per CDR3 protein results from TCRdb running MiXCR on the multiplex PCR reads. The table shows over 90,000 distinct CDR3 sequences, with around 30% occurring only once. Specimen: glioma tissue, nonneoplastic brain tissue, or PBMCs (not recorded which). The origin of the receptors is a human donor with low-grade glioma or glioblastoma, undergoing nonglioma brain surgery, or in good health (not recorded which).

This clonotype was counted once. Just one base apart from a much larger clone, this may be a read error. This chain uses TRBV7-2 with TRBJ2-3; tentative D call: TRBD1 (6 bases). V lost 9 bases, J lost 1 base, and 17 bases lay in between. The germline CDR1 and CDR2 sequences are SGHTA and FQGNSA. The CDR3 consists of 15 residues. CDR3 residues: CASSGGGAGTDTQYF. CDR3 DNA sequence: TGTGCCAGTAGTGGGGGCGGAGCTGGCACAGATACGCAGTATTTT.

This clonotype was detected only a few times. The J gene is TRBJ2-1, the V gene TRBV7-9; TRBD2 aligns across 11 bases. This CDR3 is built from 15 residues. The germline V gene has CDR1 SEHNR and CDR2 FQNEAQ (reference sequence). After removal of 5 bases from V and 3 bases from J, the junction contained 3 bases not matched to a gene. The CDR3 loop is CASSLGTSGYNEQFF. The CDR3 region has the DNA TGTGCCAGCAGCCTCGGGACTAGCGGCTACAATGAGCAGTTCTTC. The entire variable domain, with the rest obtained from reference TRBV7-9 and TRBJ2-1, is as follows: DTGVSQNPRHKITKRGQNVTFRCDPISEHNRLYWYRQTLGQGPEFLTYFQNEAQLEKSRLLSDRFSAERPKGSFSTLEIQRTEQGDSAMYLCASSLGTSGYNEQFFGPGTRLTVL.

On this clonotype itself: This could be a read error, since a much larger clone is one nucleotide away. The gene calls are TRBV6-2 or TRBV6-3 and TRBJ2-1; either TRBD1 or TRBD2 may fit D (5 bases each). Trimming pared 4 bases from V and 2 bases from J, leaving 15 bases between. This CDR3 is 16 amino acids long. Germline V lookup: CDR1 MNHEY, CDR2 SVGEGT. DNA for the CDR3: TGTGCCAGCAGTTTCCCACACGGGACGACCTACAATGAGCAGTTCTTC. Its translation is CASSFPHGTTYNEQFF.

With respect to this clonotype: An end of the junction differs from the germline gene, which may be a read error. The V call is TRBV19, the J call TRBJ1-1; 8 positions agree with TRBD1. Germline values: CDR1 LNHDA, CDR2 SQIVND (reference sequence). The CDR3 totals 21 residues. The CDR3 sequence: CASSDPTRLGDDRGTGTEALF. The CDR3 region has the DNA TGTGCCAGTAGTGATCCGACGCGTCTAGGGGATGACAGGGGAACTGGTACTGAAGCTCTCTTT. Full variable domain (remainder filled in from reference TRBV19 and TRBJ1-1): DGGITQSPKYLFRKEGQNVTLSCEQNLNHDAMYWYRQDPGQGLRLIYYSQIVNDFQKGDIAEGYSVSREKKESFPLTVTSAQKNPTAFYLCASSDPTRLGDDRGTGTEALFGQGTRLTVV.

In its sample, this clonotype was seen many times. The rearrangement links TRBV12-3 or TRBV12-4 to TRBJ2-3, with 8 bases lining up with TRBD2. The CDR3 spans 14 residues. The V segment lost 4 bases and the J segment 1 base; nucleotides outside the gene matches: 1. The CDR3 spells CASSSGGGTDTQYF. The CDR3 bases are TGTGCCAGCAGTTCGGGGGGGGGCACAGATACGCAGTATTTT.

The chain uses TRBV18 and TRBJ2-1, with D perhaps TRBD1 (6 bases). CDR3 size: 16 residues. Trimming removed 0 bases at V and 3 bases at J, with 12 bases between. The V gene's germline CDR1 is KGHSH and CDR2 LQKENI. The CDR3 DNA follows: TGTGCCAGCTCACCACCCACAGGGAACCTCTACAATGAGCAGTTCTTC. Protein: CASSPPTGNLYNEQFF.

In this sample, this clonotype turned up many times. This chain links TRBV28 with TRBJ1-3; D is uncertain. The V end was cut by 2 bases, the J end by 0 bases, with 11 bases between. Germline V gene sequence: CDR1 MDHEN, CDR2 SYDVKM. The CDR3 length is 16 residues. The CDR3 here is CASSLSRDYSGNTIYF. In DNA, the CDR3 is TGTGCCAGCAGTTTAAGTCGGGATTACTCTGGAAACACCATATATTTT.

This clonotype was detected many times. V is TRBV7-2 and J is TRBJ1-6, with 7 bases identical to TRBD1. CDR1 and CDR2 from the germline V gene are SGHTA and FQGNSA. V shed 5 bases, J shed 10 bases, and the junction held 17 bases outside the gene matches. The CDR3 spans 17 residues. CDR3 loop: CASSDFFKTGRSSPLHF. CDR3 coding DNA: TGTGCCAGCAGCGACTTTTTTAAGACAGGGCGCTCCTCACCCCTCCACTTT.

The rearrangement links TRBV4-1 to TRBJ2-7, with a possible D match to TRBD1 (6 bases). The CDR3 loop spans 14 amino acids. Trimming took off 4 bases at V and 4 bases at J, with 14 bases between the two ends. Germline V gene lookup returns CDR1 MGHRA and CDR2 YSYEKL. CDR3 DNA sequence: TGCGCCAGCAGCCCTACAGGGATACGGTACGAGCAGTACTTC. This sequence encodes CASSPTGIRYEQYF.

The chain recombines TRBV9 with TRBJ1-1; D gene unclear. Germline assignment: CDR1 SGDLS and CDR2 YYNGEE. The CDR3 covers 14 residues. V lost 4 bases, J lost 0 bases, and 10 bases lay in between. The DNA of the CDR3 is TGTGCCAGCAGCACCCACCTCATGAACACTGAAGCTTTCTTT. Amino acid sequence: CASSTHLMNTEAFF.